These 19 T cell receptor beta chains originate from one sample sequenced in a study of blood T cell repertoires in COVID-19. Repertoires were generated with immunoSEQ multiplex PCR, while TCRdb's copy carries only in-frame clones and drops some. The data hold around 130,000 clones, with about four fifths observed a single time. Material: peripheral blood. All receptors come from a woman aged 65 to 85 with acute or convalescent COVID-19.

As for this clone: Other DNA sequences from this sample encode an identical CDR3 as well. The chain employs TRBV30 and TRBJ1-2; D is undetermined. V lost 0 bases to trimming and J lost 2 bases, with 7 bases between them. The CDR3 is 13 residues long. CDR1 and CDR2 from the germline V gene are GTSNPN and SVGIG (reference sequence). The CDR3 DNA follows: TGTGCCTGGAGTGTAGATGAGAACTATGGCTACACCTTC. Its protein product is CAWSVDENYGYTF.

The chain couples TRBV7-2 to TRBJ1-2, with TRBD1 identical over 11 bases. This CDR3 comprises 13 residues. With V trimmed by 5 bases and J by 12 bases, 8 bases remained unmatched. The V gene's germline CDR1 is SGHTA and CDR2 FQGNSA. CDR3 amino acids: CASSVGVGQGDTF. The DNA for the CDR3 is TGTGCCAGCAGCGTAGGCGTGGGACAGGGGGACACCTTC.

The rearrangement uses TRBV5-5 and TRBJ2-6; no firm D call. Between the trimmed V and J ends, which lost 0 bases and 1 base, there was a span of 8 bases. Germline CDR1 reads SGHKS; CDR2 reads YYEKEE (reference sequence). This CDR3 region has 16 residues. Here the CDR3 DNA reads TGTGCCAGCAGCTTGGTACTATCTTCTGGGGCCAACGTCCTGACTTTC. This codes for CASSLVLSSGANVLTF.

The V gene is TRBV11-3, the J gene TRBJ2-5; D might be TRBD1 (6 bases). Germline loops: CDR1 SGHNT, CDR2 YENEEA. The V and J ends lost 5 bases and 7 bases respectively, with 8 bases between them. This CDR3 comprises 11 residues. The CDR3 here is CASSPQGTQYF. As DNA, the CDR3 is TGTGCCAGCAGCCCACAGGGGACCCAGTACTTC.

This clone was recorded a few times. This chain links TRBV5-1 with TRBJ2-2, with TRBD1 as a possible D gene (5 bases). CDR3 length: 14 residues. From germline, CDR1 is SGHRS and CDR2 YFSETQ. V was shortened by 0 bases and J by 5 bases, with 8 bases between the two germline ends. As DNA, the CDR3 is TGCGCCAGCAGCTTGGTCCAGGGAACCGGGGAGCTGTTTTTT. Translation gives CASSLVQGTGELFF.

This clone was observed once. CDR3 sequence reads: CASRMGQGNGEQFF. The DNA of the CDR3 is TGTGCCAGCAGGATGGGACAGGGCAACGGCGAGCAGTTCTTC. The rearrangement links TRBV6-6 to TRBJ2-1, with 9 bases aligning to TRBD1. Trimming removed 6 bases from V and 10 bases from J; junction bases left unmatched: 10. Germline V CDR1 and CDR2: MNHNY, SVGAGI (reference sequence). The CDR3 is 14 amino acids.

This chain connects TRBV11-2 to TRBJ1-3; maybe TRBD1 (6 bases). Looked up from germline, CDR1 is SGHAT and CDR2 is FQNNGV. V was shortened by 4 bases and J by 4 bases, with 14 bases between the two germline ends. CDR3 length: 15 amino acids. CDR3 coding DNA: TGTGCCAGCAGCTCTTTACAGGGTAGAGGAAACACCATATATTTT. This translates into CASSSLQGRGNTIYF. The full variable domain, with the rest looked up from reference TRBV11-2 and TRBJ1-3, is EAGVAQSPRYKIIEKRQSVAFWCNPISGHATLYWYQQILGQGPKLLIQFQNNGVVDDSQLPKDRFSAERLKGVDSTLKIQPAKLEDSAVYLCASSSLQGRGNTIYFGEGSWLTVV.

V and J are TRBV11-1 and TRBJ2-3, with a possible D match to TRBD1 (6 bases). The CDR3 totals 16 residues. CDR1 is SGHAT, CDR2 FQDESV, per germline (reference sequence). Between the trimmed V and J ends, which lost 5 bases and 1 base, there was a span of 16 bases. CDR3 sequence reads: CASSPGDRLRTDTQYF. CDR3 DNA: TGTGCCAGCAGCCCTGGCGACAGGCTACGCACAGATACGCAGTATTTT.

V usage is TRBV6-2 or TRBV6-3 and J usage is TRBJ1-1; TRBD1 matches 7 bases. V was clipped by 0 bases and J by 5 bases; unmatched bases: 9. CDR1 and CDR2 (germline): MNHEY, SVGEGT. The CDR3 sequence is 16 residues long. CDR3 region: CASSYSIGQEGTEAFF. The CDR3 coding sequence is TGTGCCAGCAGTTACTCGATTGGACAGGAGGGGACTGAAGCTTTCTTT.

This chain links TRBV15 with TRBJ2-7, with no clear D. This CDR3 is built from 13 residues. V shed 0 bases and J shed 3 bases, with 6 bases lying between them. In germline, CDR1 is LNHNV, CDR2 YYDKDF (reference sequence). The CDR3 protein is CATSRDPGYEQYF. The CDR3 nucleotides are TGTGCCACCAGCAGAGATCCCGGCTACGAGCAGTACTTC.

The chain employs TRBV6-5 and TRBJ2-1, with 9 bases aligning to TRBD2. This CDR3 contains 13 residues. J gave up 8 bases and V 6 bases, and 5 bases lay outside the gene matches. CDR1 is MNHEY and CDR2 is SVGAGI in the germline V gene. CDR3 loop: CASRRLAGHEQFF. The DNA of the CDR3 is TGTGCCAGCAGGCGGCTAGCGGGGCATGAGCAGTTCTTC.

Concerning this clone itself: Other nucleotide sequences from this sample produce the same CDR3. V is TRBV3-1 (or the pseudogene TRBV3-2) and J is TRBJ1-3, with D hard to call. CDR1 is LGHDT, CDR2 YNNKEL, per germline (reference sequence). V was cut by 3 bases and J by 3 bases, with 6 bases left in between. The CDR3 covers 13 residues. In DNA, the CDR3 is TGTGCCAGCAGCCAGGGAGGTGGAAACACCATATATTTT. Translated: CASSQGGGNTIYF.

The CDR3 protein is CASRQGAPYEQYF. CDR3 bases: TGTGCCAGCCGACAGGGGGCCCCCTACGAGCAGTACTTC. The chain links TRBV6-5 to TRBJ2-7; 10 nucleotides agree with TRBD1. Germline V CDR1 and CDR2: MNHEY, SVGAGI. The V and J ends lost 8 bases and 2 bases, in that order; junction bases with no gene match: 3. CDR3 length: 13 amino acids.

The chain couples TRBV24-1 to TRBJ2-5, with TRBD2 matching 8 bases. Germline lookup yields CDR1 KGHDR and CDR2 SFDVKD. The ends lost 3 bases at V and 5 bases at J; junction bases unmatched: 7. The CDR3 length is 15 residues. CDR3 residues: CATSDRRGGGETQYF. CDR3 sequence (DNA): TGTGCCACCAGTGATCGTAGGGGCGGGGGGGAGACCCAGTACTTC.

This clone turned up a few times. The rearrangement joins TRBV21-1 to TRBJ1-5; the table assigns TRBD1, which was not confirmed against the DNA. TRBV21-1 is reported as a pseudogene. The CDR3 sequence is 16 residues long. As DNA, the CDR3 is TGTGCCAGCAGCCGGACAGGGGGCAAGGGCAATCAGCCCCAGCATTTT. Amino acids: CASSRTGGKGNQPQHF.

A single count supports this clone. The chain couples TRBV10-3 to TRBJ1-4; tentative D call: TRBD1 (5 bases). The length of the CDR3 is 17 residues. Germline lookup yields CDR1 ENHRY and CDR2 SYGVKD. Between the trimmed V and J ends, which lost 2 bases and 3 bases, there was a span of 16 bases. This chain's CDR3 is CAISETRDSAANEKLFF. The CDR3 DNA reads as TGTGCCATCAGTGAGACCCGGGACTCAGCGGCTAATGAAAAACTGTTTTTT.

The chain combines TRBV6-5 with TRBJ1-2; 8 bases are a match to TRBD1. Unmatched junction bases numbered 11, after V lost 4 bases and J lost 4 bases. CDR1 and CDR2 (germline): MNHEY, SVGAGI. The CDR3 loop spans 16 amino acids. This CDR3 reads CASSSVTGEGSYGYTF. CDR3 DNA sequence: TGTGCCAGCAGTTCCGTGACAGGGGAGGGGAGCTATGGCTACACCTTC.

The genes are TRBV4-3 and TRBJ2-2; D remains unclear. The CDR3 contains 15 residues. The V end lost 0 bases, the J end lost 6 bases, and 11 bases lay between the germline ends. Germline V CDR1 and CDR2: LGHNA, YSLEER. The CDR3 here is CASSQETGYAGELFF. The CDR3 region has the DNA TGCGCCAGCAGCCAAGAGACTGGGTACGCCGGGGAGCTGTTTTTT.

The genes are TRBV11-3 and TRBJ1-2; D is perhaps TRBD1 (5 bases). Per the germline V gene, CDR1 is SGHNT and CDR2 is YENEEA. This CDR3 spans 13 amino acids. The V end was cut by 5 bases, the J end by 4 bases, with 11 bases between. CDR3 protein: CASSPGEIYGYTF. The CDR3 DNA is TGTGCCAGCAGCCCGGGGGAAATCTATGGCTACACCTTC.